Below, 3 T cell receptor beta chains from the same sample are listed, as sequenced in a study of early T cells in non-severe SARS-CoV-2 infection. MiXCR, run by TCRdb on the 5' RACE reads, gives a single entry per CDR3 protein. This table holds approximately 37,000 distinct CDR3 sequences, roughly 7.9% found once. Sequenced here: whole blood, sampled at baseline. The receptors derive from an adult who was a healthcare worker with PCR-confirmed SARS-CoV-2 infection or an uninfected control (not recorded which).

The chain carries TRBV3-1 and TRBJ1-1; no definite D call. V lost 4 bases and J 5 bases, leaving 11 bases between the germline ends. Germline-derived CDR1 and CDR2 are LGHDT and YNNKEL (reference sequence). This CDR3 contains 13 residues. The CDR3 region is CASSRNPGTEAFF. DNA for the CDR3: TGTGCCAGCAGCCGGAACCCCGGGACTGAAGCTTTCTTT.

This clonotype was observed a handful of times. The chain has TRBV7-9 and TRBJ2-1; 12 bases are a match to TRBD1. The CDR3 sequence is 15 residues long. The germline V gene encodes CDR1 SEHNR and CDR2 FQNEAQ (reference sequence). V lost 4 bases to trimming and J lost 8 bases; unmatched junction nucleotides: 6. Here the CDR3 reads CASSSSGTGGDEQFF. CDR3 DNA sequence: TGTGCCAGCAGCTCTTCCGGGACAGGGGGCGATGAGCAGTTCTTC.

Ten or more counts support this clonotype. The V and J genes are TRBV4-2 and TRBJ2-7; D possibly corresponds to TRBD1 (5 bases). Trimming left V 0 bases short and J 6 bases short, with 9 bases between. Germline V gene lookup returns CDR1 LGHNA and CDR2 YNFKEQ. The CDR3 consists of 13 residues. Written as DNA, the CDR3 is TGTGCCAGCAGCCAAGAGGTCAGGGTCGAGCAGTACTTC. Protein sequence: CASSQEVRVEQYF.